This T cell receptor (beta chain) was obtained from a study of technical replicates of blood from a handful of donors. TCRdb's copy holds only in-frame clones and misses some; the assay was immunoSEQ multiplex PCR. The sample consists of 100,000 or so clones, 95% of them appearing once. The V gene's germline CDR1 is MNHNS and CDR2 SASEGT. The germline V and J ends were trimmed by 6 bases and 3 bases, with 9 bases remaining between them. This CDR3 has 12 residues. This TCR was sampled from a human donor in good health. Sequenced: T cells isolated from PBMCs. This chain uses TRBV6-1 with TRBJ2-7, with a possible D match to TRBD1 (5 bases). DNA of the CDR3: TGTGCCAGCAGAGACAGTCTCTACGAGCAGTACTTC. As protein: CASRDSLYEQYF.